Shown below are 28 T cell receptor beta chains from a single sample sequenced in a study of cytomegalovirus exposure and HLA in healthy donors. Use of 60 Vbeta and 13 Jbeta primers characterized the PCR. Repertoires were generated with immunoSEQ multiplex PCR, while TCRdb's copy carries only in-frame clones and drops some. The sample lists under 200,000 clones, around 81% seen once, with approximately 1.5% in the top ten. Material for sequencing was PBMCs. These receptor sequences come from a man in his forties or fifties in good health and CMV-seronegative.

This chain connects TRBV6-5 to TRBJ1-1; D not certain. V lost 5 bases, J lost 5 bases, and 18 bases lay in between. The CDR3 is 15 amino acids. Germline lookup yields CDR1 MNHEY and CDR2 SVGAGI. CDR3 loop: CASSRFEVGKTEAFF. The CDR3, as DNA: TGTGCCAGCAGTCGATTTGAGGTCGGAAAAACTGAAGCTTTCTTT.

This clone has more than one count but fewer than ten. The CDR3 DNA reads TGTGCCAGCTCACCACCGGCTCTTTTAAGGGGGTATGGCTACACCTTC. As protein: CASSPPALLRGYGYTF. The rearrangement uses TRBV18 and TRBJ1-2, with D maybe TRBD1 (6 bases). The CDR3 contains 16 residues. V was trimmed by 0 bases and J by 5 bases, leaving 16 bases between them. Germline CDR1 and CDR2: KGHSH and LQKENI.

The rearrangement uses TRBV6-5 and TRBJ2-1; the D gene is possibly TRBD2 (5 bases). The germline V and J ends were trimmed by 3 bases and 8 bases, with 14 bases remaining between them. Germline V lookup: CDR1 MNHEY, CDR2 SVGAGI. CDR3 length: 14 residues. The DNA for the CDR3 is TGTGCCAGCAGTTATTCGGAATTCGGGGATGAGCAGTTCTTC. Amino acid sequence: CASSYSEFGDEQFF.

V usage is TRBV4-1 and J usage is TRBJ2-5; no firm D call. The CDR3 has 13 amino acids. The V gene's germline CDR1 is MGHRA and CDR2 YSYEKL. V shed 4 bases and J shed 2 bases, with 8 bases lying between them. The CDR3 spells CASSLRSQETQYF. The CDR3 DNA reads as TGCGCCAGCAGCCTCAGAAGTCAAGAGACCCAGTACTTC.

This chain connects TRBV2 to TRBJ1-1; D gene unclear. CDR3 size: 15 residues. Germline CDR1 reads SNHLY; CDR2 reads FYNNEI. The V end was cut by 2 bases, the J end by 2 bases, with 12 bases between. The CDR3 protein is CASSEFPRSNTEAFF. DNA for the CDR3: TGTGCCAGCAGTGAATTTCCCAGGTCAAACACTGAAGCTTTCTTT.

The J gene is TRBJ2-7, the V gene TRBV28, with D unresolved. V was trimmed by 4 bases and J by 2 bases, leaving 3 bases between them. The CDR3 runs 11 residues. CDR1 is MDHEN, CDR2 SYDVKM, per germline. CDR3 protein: CASSSAYEQYF. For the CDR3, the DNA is TGTGCCAGCAGTTCCGCCTACGAGCAGTACTTC. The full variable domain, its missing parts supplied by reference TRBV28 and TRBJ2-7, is DVKVTQSSRYLVKRTGEKVFLECVQDMDHENMFWYRQDPGLGLRLIYFSYDVKMKEKGDIPEGYSVSREKKERFSLILESASTNQTSMYLCASSSAYEQYFGPGTRLTVT.

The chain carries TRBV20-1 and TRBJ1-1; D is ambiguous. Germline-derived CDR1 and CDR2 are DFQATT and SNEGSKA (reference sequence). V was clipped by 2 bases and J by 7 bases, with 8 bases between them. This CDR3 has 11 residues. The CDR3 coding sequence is TGCAGTGCTAGACCCGTTGTTGAAGCTTTCTTT. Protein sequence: CSARPVVEAFF.

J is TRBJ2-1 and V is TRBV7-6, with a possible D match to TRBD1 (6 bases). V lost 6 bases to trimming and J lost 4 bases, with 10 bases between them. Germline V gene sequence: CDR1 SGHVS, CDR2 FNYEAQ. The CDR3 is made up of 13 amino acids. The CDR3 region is CASSYTGYNEQFF. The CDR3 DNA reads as TGTGCCAGCAGTTATACAGGGTACAATGAGCAGTTCTTC. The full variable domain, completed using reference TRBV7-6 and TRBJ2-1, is GAGVSQSPRYKVTKRGQDVALRCDPISGHVSLYWYRQALGQGPEFLTYFNYEAQQDKSGLPNDRFSAERPEGSISTLTIQRTEQRDSAMYRCASSYTGYNEQFFGPGTRLTVL.

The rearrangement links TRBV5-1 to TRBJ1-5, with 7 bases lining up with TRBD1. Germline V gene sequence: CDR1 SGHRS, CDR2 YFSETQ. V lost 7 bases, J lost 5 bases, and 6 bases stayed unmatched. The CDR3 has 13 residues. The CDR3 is CASAQGSDQPQHF. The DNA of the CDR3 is TGCGCCAGCGCACAGGGGTCGGATCAGCCCCAGCATTTT. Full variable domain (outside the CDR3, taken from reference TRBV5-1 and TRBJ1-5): KAGVTQTPRYLIKTRGQQVTLSCSPISGHRSVSWYQQTPGQGLQFLFEYFSETQRNKGNFPGRFSGRQFSNSRSEMNVSTLELGDSALYLCASAQGSDQPQHFGDGTRLSIL.

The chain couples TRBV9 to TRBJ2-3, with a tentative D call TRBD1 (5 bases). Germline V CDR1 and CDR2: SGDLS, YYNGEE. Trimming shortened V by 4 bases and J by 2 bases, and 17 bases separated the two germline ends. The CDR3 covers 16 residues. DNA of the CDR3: TGTGCCAGCAGCCTCCGGTTAGTGGACAACACAGATACGCAGTATTTT. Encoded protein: CASSLRLVDNTDTQYF.

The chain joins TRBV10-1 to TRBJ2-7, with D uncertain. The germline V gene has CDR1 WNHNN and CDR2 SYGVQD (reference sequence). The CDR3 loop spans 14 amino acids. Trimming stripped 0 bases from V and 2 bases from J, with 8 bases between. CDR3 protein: CASSESQFPYEQYF. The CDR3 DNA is TGCGCCAGCAGTGAGTCTCAATTTCCCTACGAGCAGTACTTC.

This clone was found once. CDR3 protein: CASSLEGDSPLHF. The CDR3 DNA sequence: TGTGCCAGCAGCCTAGAGGGGGATTCACCCCTCCACTTT. J is TRBJ1-6 and V is TRBV7-9; D possibly corresponds to TRBD1 (6 bases). V dropped 5 bases and J dropped 8 bases, with 10 bases sitting between them. The CDR3 has 13 amino acids. Germline CDR1 reads SEHNR; CDR2 reads FQNEAQ (reference sequence).

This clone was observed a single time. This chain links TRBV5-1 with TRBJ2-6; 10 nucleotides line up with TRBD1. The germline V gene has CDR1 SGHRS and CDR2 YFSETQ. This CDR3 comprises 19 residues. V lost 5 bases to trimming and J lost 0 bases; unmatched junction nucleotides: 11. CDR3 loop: CASSFLTGTGDSGANVLTF. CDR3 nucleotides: TGCGCCAGCAGTTTTTTAACCGGGACAGGGGACTCTGGGGCCAACGTCCTGACTTTC.

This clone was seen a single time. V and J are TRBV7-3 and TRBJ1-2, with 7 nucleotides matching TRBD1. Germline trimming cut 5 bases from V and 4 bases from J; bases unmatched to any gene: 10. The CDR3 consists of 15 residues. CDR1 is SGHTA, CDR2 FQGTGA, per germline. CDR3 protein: CASSPGQASGYGYTF. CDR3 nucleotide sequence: TGTGCCAGCAGCCCCGGACAGGCCTCTGGCTATGGCTACACCTTC. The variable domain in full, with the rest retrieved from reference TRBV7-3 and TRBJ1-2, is GAGVSQTPSNKVTEKGKYVELRCDPISGHTALYWYRQSLGQGPEFLIYFQGTGAADDSGLPNDRFFAVRPEGSVSTLKIQRTERGDSAVYLCASSPGQASGYGYTFGSGTRLTVV.

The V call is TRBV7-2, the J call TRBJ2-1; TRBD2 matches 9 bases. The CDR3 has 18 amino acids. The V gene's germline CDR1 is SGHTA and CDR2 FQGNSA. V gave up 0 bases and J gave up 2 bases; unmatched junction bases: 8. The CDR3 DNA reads TGTGCCAGCAGCTTAGCCGGTAGCGGGAGAGTTCCCTACAATGAGCAGTTCTTC. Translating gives CASSLAGSGRVPYNEQFF.

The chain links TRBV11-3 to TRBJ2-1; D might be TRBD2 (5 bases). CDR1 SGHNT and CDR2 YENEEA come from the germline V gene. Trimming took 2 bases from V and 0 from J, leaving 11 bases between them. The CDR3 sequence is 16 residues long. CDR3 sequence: CASSLRGFGSYNEQFF. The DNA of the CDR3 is TGTGCCAGCAGCTTACGGGGATTCGGCTCCTACAATGAGCAGTTCTTC.

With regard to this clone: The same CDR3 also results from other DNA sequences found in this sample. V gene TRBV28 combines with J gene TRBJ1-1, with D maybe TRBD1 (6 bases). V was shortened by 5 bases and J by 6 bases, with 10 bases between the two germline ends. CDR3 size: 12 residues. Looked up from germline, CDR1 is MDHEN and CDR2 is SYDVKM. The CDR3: CASSLRGPEAFF. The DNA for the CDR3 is TGTGCCAGCAGTCTCAGGGGACCTGAAGCTTTCTTT.

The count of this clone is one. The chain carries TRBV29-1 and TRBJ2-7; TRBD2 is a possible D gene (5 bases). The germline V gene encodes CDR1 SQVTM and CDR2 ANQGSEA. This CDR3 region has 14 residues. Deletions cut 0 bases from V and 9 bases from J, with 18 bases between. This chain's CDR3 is CSVEDQRATRRQYF. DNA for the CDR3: TGCAGCGTTGAAGATCAGAGGGCAACGCGTCGGCAGTACTTC.

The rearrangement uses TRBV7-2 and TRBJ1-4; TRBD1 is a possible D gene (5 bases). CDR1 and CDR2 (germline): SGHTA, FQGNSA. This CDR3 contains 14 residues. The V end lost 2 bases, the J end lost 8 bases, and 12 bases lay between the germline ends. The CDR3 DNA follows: TGTGCCAGCAGCTTATCAGGGTCGGGCGAAAAACTGTTTTTT. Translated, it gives CASSLSGSGEKLFF.

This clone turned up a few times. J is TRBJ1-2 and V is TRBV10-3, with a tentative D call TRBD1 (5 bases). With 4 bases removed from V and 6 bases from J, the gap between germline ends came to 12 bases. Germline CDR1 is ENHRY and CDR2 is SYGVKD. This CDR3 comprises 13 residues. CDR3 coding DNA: TGTGCCATCAGTGGGAGGGGAAGAGATGGCTACACCTTC. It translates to CAISGRGRDGYTF.

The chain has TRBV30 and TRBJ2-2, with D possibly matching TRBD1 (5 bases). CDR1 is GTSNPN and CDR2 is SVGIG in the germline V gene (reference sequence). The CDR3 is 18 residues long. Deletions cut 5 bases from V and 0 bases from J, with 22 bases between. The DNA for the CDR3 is TGTGCCTGGGTTCTCGACAGCTGGGTCCGGCCGAACACCGGGGAGCTGTTTTTT. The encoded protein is CAWVLDSWVRPNTGELFF.

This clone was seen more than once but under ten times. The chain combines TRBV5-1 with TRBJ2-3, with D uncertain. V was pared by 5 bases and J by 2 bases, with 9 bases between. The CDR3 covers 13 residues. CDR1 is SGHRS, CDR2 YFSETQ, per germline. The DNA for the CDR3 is TGCGCCAGCAGTTCCCCTTCCACAGATACGCAGTATTTT. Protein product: CASSSPSTDTQYF.

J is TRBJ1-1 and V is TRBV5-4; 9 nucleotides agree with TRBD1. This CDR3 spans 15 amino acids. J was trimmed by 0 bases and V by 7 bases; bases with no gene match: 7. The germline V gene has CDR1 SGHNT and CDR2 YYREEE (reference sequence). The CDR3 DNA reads TGTGCCAGCGGCTGGGACAGGGAAGTGAACACTGAAGCTTTCTTT. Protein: CASGWDREVNTEAFF.

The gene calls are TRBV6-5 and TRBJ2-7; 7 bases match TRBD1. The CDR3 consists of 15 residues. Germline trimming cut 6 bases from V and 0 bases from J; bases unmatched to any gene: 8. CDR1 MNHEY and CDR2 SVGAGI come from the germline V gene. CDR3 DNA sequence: TGTGCCAGCAGCCCAGAGGGGGCTAGCTCCTACGAGCAGTACGTC. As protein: CASSPEGASSYEQYV.

The CDR3 region is CASSSPGSPRRSTEAFF. The CDR3 DNA follows: TGTGCCAGCAGTTCCCCGGGGAGTCCCCGAAGGAGCACTGAAGCTTTCTTT. The chain is built from TRBV27 and TRBJ1-1; no firm D call. The ends were cut back, 4 bases at V and 4 bases at J, with 22 bases in the middle. This CDR3 spans 17 amino acids. Germline V gene sequence: CDR1 MNHEY, CDR2 SMNVEV (reference sequence).

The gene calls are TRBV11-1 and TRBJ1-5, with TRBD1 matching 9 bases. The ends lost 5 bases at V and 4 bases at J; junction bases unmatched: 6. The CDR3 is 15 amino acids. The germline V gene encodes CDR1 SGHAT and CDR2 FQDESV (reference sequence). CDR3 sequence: CASSPGTGNNQPQHF. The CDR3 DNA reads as TGTGCCAGCAGCCCCGGGACAGGGAATAATCAGCCCCAGCATTTT.

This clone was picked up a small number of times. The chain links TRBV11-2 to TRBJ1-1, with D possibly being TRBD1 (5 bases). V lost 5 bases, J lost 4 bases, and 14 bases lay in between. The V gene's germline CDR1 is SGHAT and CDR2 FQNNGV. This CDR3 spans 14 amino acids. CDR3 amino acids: CASSPTGSSTEAFF. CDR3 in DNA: TGTGCCAGCAGCCCCACAGGTAGTTCCACTGAAGCTTTCTTT. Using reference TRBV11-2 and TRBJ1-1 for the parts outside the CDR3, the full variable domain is EAGVAQSPRYKIIEKRQSVAFWCNPISGHATLYWYQQILGQGPKLLIQFQNNGVVDDSQLPKDRFSAERLKGVDSTLKIQPAKLEDSAVYLCASSPTGSSTEAFFGQGTRLTVV.

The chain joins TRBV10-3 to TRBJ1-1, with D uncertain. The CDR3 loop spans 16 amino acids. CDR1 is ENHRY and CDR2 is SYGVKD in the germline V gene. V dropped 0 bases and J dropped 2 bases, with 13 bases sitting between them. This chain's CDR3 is CAISESVRADNTEAFF. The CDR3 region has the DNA TGTGCCATCAGTGAGTCGGTGAGGGCGGACAACACTGAAGCTTTCTTT.